This T cell receptor beta chain was documented in a study of T cell clonality in common variable immunodeficiency. Study conclusions and caveats: CVID subjects shared fewer TCRbeta clones than healthy controls did. Common variable immunodeficiency TCR beta sequences reportedly had fewer deletions and N-nucleotide insertions. CVID subjects had higher TCRbeta clonality than healthy controls, most marked in about a third.

CVID and control samples used equivalent genomic DNA input. Sequencing was performed with immunoSEQ multiplex PCR; in TCRdb, only in-frame clones are kept and a portion is missing. The data show some 54,000 clones, with none appearing a single time. CDR3 length equals 14 residues. Per the germline V gene, CDR1 is SEHNR and CDR2 is FQNEAQ (reference sequence). The V and J ends lost 2 bases and 5 bases respectively, with 12 bases between them. In its sample, this clone was seen many times. Its antigen is unidentified. The sequence runs out 3 residues before the end of the CDR3; the remainder is reconstructed from the germline J gene.

What was sequenced was peripheral blood mononuclear cells. This rearrangement joins TRBV7-9 to TRBJ2-5; no definite D call. The origin of this receptor is a person between 18 and 75 years old in good health. The sequenced CDR3 bases are TGTGCCAGCAGCTTATTTATGGGCAGGGAGACC. Its protein product is CASSLFMGRET. The whole CDR3 is CASSLFMGRETQYF.